One sample yielded the 22 T cell receptor beta chains listed below, sequenced in a study of blood T cell repertoires in COVID-19. Sequenced by immunoSEQ multiplex PCR; TCRdb stores in-frame clones only, minus some. The sample lists more than 100,000 clones; roughly three quarters were seen once. The material sequenced was peripheral blood. The receptors stem from an elderly woman with acute or convalescent COVID-19.

To note about this clone: The same CDR3 arises from other DNA sequences in this sample as well. The gene calls are TRBV19 and TRBJ2-1, with D unclear. The V end lost 2 bases, the J end lost 0 bases, and 8 bases lay between the germline ends. Germline CDR1 and CDR2: LNHDA and SQIVND (reference sequence). This CDR3 has 15 amino acids. The DNA of the CDR3 is TGTGCCAGTAGTATACAGGCGAGCTCCTACAATGAGCAGTTCTTC. It encodes CASSIQASSYNEQFF. Full variable domain (missing parts from reference TRBV19 and TRBJ2-1): DGGITQSPKYLFRKEGQNVTLSCEQNLNHDAMYWYRQDPGQGLRLIYYSQIVNDFQKGDIAEGYSVSREKKESFPLTVTSAQKNPTAFYLCASSIQASSYNEQFFGPGTRLTVL.

The chain uses TRBV24-1 and TRBJ1-2; 10 bases line up with TRBD1. CDR3 length: 13 residues. Germline V CDR1 and CDR2: KGHDR, SFDVKD. Trimming removed 4 bases from V and 8 bases from J; junction bases left unmatched: 3. The CDR3 loop reads CATSDRDRGGYTF. The CDR3 nucleotides are TGTGCCACCAGTGACCGGGACAGGGGAGGCTACACCTTC.

The rearrangement joins TRBV10-3 to TRBJ1-5; TRBD1 agrees at 7 bases. This CDR3 is 13 amino acids long. The germline V gene has CDR1 ENHRY and CDR2 SYGVKD. The trim removed 10 bases at V and 5 bases at J, leaving 8 bases unmatched. CDR3 protein: CASRDSLDQPQHF. CDR3 in DNA: TGTGCCAGTAGGGACAGCCTAGATCAGCCCCAGCATTTT.

This clone came up once. V is TRBV4-1 and J is TRBJ2-5, with 7 nucleotides matching TRBD2. Germline V CDR1 and CDR2: MGHRA, YSYEKL. With V trimmed by 1 base and J by 7 bases, 3 bases remained unmatched. The CDR3 is 13 residues long. The CDR3 region is CASSQVGEGTQYF. CDR3 coding DNA: TGCGCCAGCAGCCAAGTCGGGGAGGGGACCCAGTACTTC.

The chain carries TRBV5-6 and TRBJ2-2; D gene uncertain. V lost 2 bases and J 0 bases, leaving 5 bases between the germline ends. CDR1 and CDR2 (germline): SGHDT, YYEEEE. This CDR3 spans 14 amino acids. The CDR3, as DNA: TGTGCCAGCAGCTTCGACACGAACACCGGGGAGCTGTTTTTT. Translation: CASSFDTNTGELFF.

The chain couples TRBV4-3 to TRBJ1-2; D might be TRBD1 (6 bases). With 0 bases removed from V and 4 bases from J, the gap between germline ends came to 15 bases. The CDR3 runs to 16 residues. CDR1 and CDR2 from the germline V gene are LGHNA and YSLEER. This chain's CDR3 is CASSQDVGQTIYGYTF. In nucleotides, the CDR3 is TGCGCCAGCAGCCAAGATGTAGGACAGACCATCTATGGCTACACCTTC.

The rearrangement joins TRBV5-1 to TRBJ2-5; maybe TRBD2 (5 bases). V lost 7 bases and J 2 bases, leaving 9 bases between the germline ends. Germline assignment: CDR1 SGHRS and CDR2 YFSETQ. The CDR3 length is 12 residues. The CDR3 region has the DNA TGCGCCAGCTGGAGGCAGCAAGAGACCCAGTACTTC. Translating it yields CASWRQQETQYF.

V gene TRBV7-9 combines with J gene TRBJ1-1; 7 bases fit TRBD1. The V gene's germline CDR1 is SEHNR and CDR2 FQNEAQ (reference sequence). Trimming at V came to 5 bases and at J to 7 bases, leaving 13 bases not matched to a gene. This CDR3 spans 15 amino acids. Here the CDR3 reads CASSPRGQPLGEAFF. The CDR3 DNA is TGTGCCAGCAGCCCGCGGGGACAGCCCCTGGGTGAAGCTTTCTTT.

This clone occurred a few times. The rearrangement uses TRBV19 and TRBJ1-4; no clear D gene. The CDR3 length is 16 residues. The germline V gene encodes CDR1 LNHDA and CDR2 SQIVND (reference sequence). With 7 bases removed from V and 10 bases from J, the gap between germline ends came to 25 bases. The CDR3 protein is CASTSSRTGGLGKLFF. CDR3 DNA: TGTGCCAGTACCTCCTCCCGGACGGGAGGGCTGGGAAAACTGTTTTTT. The complete variable domain, with remaining parts taken from reference TRBV19 and TRBJ1-4, reads DGGITQSPKYLFRKEGQNVTLSCEQNLNHDAMYWYRQDPGQGLRLIYYSQIVNDFQKGDIAEGYSVSREKKESFPLTVTSAQKNPTAFYLCASTSSRTGGLGKLFFGSGTQLSVL.

The chain's CDR3 is CALSRSGGANEKLFF. CDR3 nucleotide sequence: TGTGCTCTATCGAGATCCGGGGGGGCTAATGAAAAACTGTTTTTT. The chain uses TRBV30 and TRBJ1-4; a possible D gene is TRBD1 (5 bases). Germline V gives CDR1 GTSNPN, CDR2 SVGIG (reference sequence). The CDR3 totals 15 residues. The variable domain in full, completed from reference TRBV30 and TRBJ1-4, reads SQTIHQWPATLVQPVGSPLSLECTVEGTSNPNLYWYRQAAGRGLQLLFYSVGIGQISSEVPQNLSASRPQDRQFILSSKKLLLSDSGFYLCALSRSGGANEKLFFGSGTQLSVL.

Concerning this clone itself: At the DNA level, this CDR3 is encoded by other sequences in the same sample as well. The chain combines TRBV4-2 with TRBJ1-1; no definite D call. V dropped 0 bases and J dropped 3 bases, with 8 bases sitting between them. The CDR3 is made up of 14 amino acids. The germline V gene encodes CDR1 LGHNA and CDR2 YNFKEQ. The CDR3 region is CASSQDSGDTEAFF. CDR3 bases: TGTGCCAGCAGCCAAGATTCGGGAGACACTGAAGCTTTCTTT.

The chain couples TRBV7-9 to TRBJ2-1, with TRBD2 matching 8 bases. CDR3 size: 14 residues. Germline V gene data show CDR1 as SEHNR and CDR2 as FQNEAQ (reference sequence). V shed 9 bases, J shed 0 bases, and the junction held 4 bases outside the gene matches. The CDR3 DNA follows: TGTGCCAGTTTACTAGCGGACTCCTACAATGAGCAGTTCTTC. Translation gives CASLLADSYNEQFF. Combining the CDR3 with reference TRBV7-9 and TRBJ2-1 gives the whole variable domain DTGVSQNPRHKITKRGQNVTFRCDPISEHNRLYWYRQTLGQGPEFLTYFQNEAQLEKSRLLSDRFSAERPKGSFSTLEIQRTEQGDSAMYLCASLLADSYNEQFFGPGTRLTVL.

This chain connects TRBV4-3 to TRBJ2-7; possibly TRBD2 for D (7 bases). The CDR3 extends over 16 amino acids. V lost 0 bases, J lost 4 bases, and 16 bases lay in between. Germline V gene sequence: CDR1 LGHNA, CDR2 YSLEER. CDR3 in DNA: TGCGCCAGCAGCCAAGATAGGGTCGGGGGGCTTTACGAGCAGTACTTC. Residues: CASSQDRVGGLYEQYF.

The chain joins TRBV15 to TRBJ2-7, with TRBD2 as a possible D gene (7 bases). The CDR3 sequence is 15 residues long. V was cut by 1 base and J by 5 bases, with 15 bases left in between. CDR1 is LNHNV, CDR2 YYDKDF, per germline (reference sequence). CDR3 loop: CATSRGGGAAHEQYF. The CDR3 region has the DNA TGTGCCACCAGCAGAGGTGGGGGGGCCGCCCACGAGCAGTACTTC.

This chain links TRBV7-9 with TRBJ1-5; D remains unclear. The V end lost 5 bases, the J end lost 2 bases, and 7 bases lay between the germline ends. This CDR3 is 13 amino acids long. The germline V gene encodes CDR1 SEHNR and CDR2 FQNEAQ (reference sequence). In DNA form, the CDR3 reads TGTGCCAGCAGCCAGGAGGGCAATCAGCCCCAGCATTTT. Its translation is CASSQEGNQPQHF.

This sequence joins TRBV29-1 and TRBJ1-1, with D perhaps matching TRBD1 (6 bases). The CDR3 spans 13 residues. The ends were cut back, 3 bases at V and 0 bases at J, with 8 bases in the middle. CDR1 SQVTM and CDR2 ANQGSEA come from the germline V gene. In DNA form, the CDR3 reads TGCAGCGTTGAGAGGGACATGAACACTGAAGCTTTCTTT. Translated, it gives CSVERDMNTEAFF.

DNA for the CDR3: TGTGCCAGCGGTACAGGGTTCACCGGGGAGCTGTTTTTT. Translated: CASGTGFTGELFF. This chain uses TRBV2 with TRBJ2-2; tentative D call: TRBD1 (6 bases). The CDR3 has 13 residues. Germline CDR1 and CDR2: SNHLY and FYNNEI. Trimming shortened V by 8 bases and J by 4 bases, and 11 bases separated the two germline ends.

The chain carries TRBV5-1 and TRBJ1-4, with a tentative D call TRBD1 (6 bases). The CDR3 is made up of 15 amino acids. Germline lookup yields CDR1 SGHRS and CDR2 YFSETQ. With 4 bases removed from V and 8 bases from J, the gap between germline ends came to 18 bases. This CDR3 reads CASSSSGLQGEKLFF. The CDR3, as DNA: TGCGCCAGCAGCAGTTCTGGCCTCCAGGGGGAAAAACTGTTTTTT.

In its sample, this clone was seen once. The chain is built from TRBV19 and TRBJ1-3; D is undetermined. V was cut by 0 bases and J by 8 bases, with 14 bases left in between. There are 15 residues in the CDR3. The germline V gene has CDR1 LNHDA and CDR2 SQIVND (reference sequence). Written as DNA, the CDR3 is TGTGCCAGTAGTATAGACGCGATACCGAGGGACACCATATATTTT. Amino acids: CASSIDAIPRDTIYF.

This chain connects TRBV19 to TRBJ1-1; possible D gene TRBD1, 6 bases. Trimming took 1 base from V and 6 from J, leaving 12 bases between them. Germline values: CDR1 LNHDA, CDR2 SQIVND (reference sequence). This CDR3 spans 14 amino acids. Here the CDR3 reads CASSIGGGAAEAFF. CDR3 bases: TGTGCCAGTAGTATAGGGGGGGGCGCCGCTGAAGCTTTCTTT.

The chain recombines TRBV6-2 or TRBV6-3 with TRBJ1-2; 9 positions match TRBD1. Unmatched junction bases numbered 8, after V lost 2 bases and J lost 4 bases. Germline V gene data show CDR1 as MNHEY and CDR2 as SVGEGT. This CDR3 has 16 residues. The CDR3 spells CASSYPGTGSVYGYTF. The CDR3 DNA sequence: TGTGCCAGCAGTTACCCCGGGACAGGGTCCGTCTATGGCTACACCTTC.

The V call is TRBV4-3, the J call TRBJ2-5; D gene uncertain. V lost 0 bases to trimming and J lost 5 bases, with 7 bases between them. The CDR3 runs to 13 residues. In germline, CDR1 is LGHNA, CDR2 YSLEER. As DNA, the CDR3 is TGCGCCAGCAGCCAAGATCCGGAGGAGACCCAGTACTTC. The encoded protein is CASSQDPEETQYF.